This T cell receptor beta chain was captured by sequencing in a study of T-cell reconstitution after alpha-beta-depleted transplantation in children. Unique molecular identifiers featured in how the TCRbeta library was prepared. Using its own MiXCR run on the PCR reads, TCRdb lists one record per CDR3 protein. The sample contains over 70,000 distinct CDR3 sequences, 10% to 15% of which appear only once. The CDR3 sequence is 13 residues long. Trimming took 4 bases from V and 5 from J, leaving 12 bases between them. From germline, CDR1 is KGHSH and CDR2 LQKENI. This clonotype appeared a few times. Sequencing used PBMCs from the stem cell graft donor, obtained from the stem cell graft. The chain recombines TRBV18 with TRBJ2-7; weak D call: TRBD1 (5 bases). The clonotype originates from a human donor who donated a stem cell graft to a child with inherited bone marrow failure. CDR3 nucleotide sequence: TGTGCCAGCTCACTCATACAGGCAAACGAGCAGTACTTC. This codes for CASSLIQANEQYF.